The 18 T cell receptor beta chains below were found in one sample sequenced in a study of post-analysis software for immune sequencing data. Unique-molecular-identifier-tagged TCR beta cDNA libraries were used. TCRdb processed the PCR reads anew with MiXCR; each CDR3 protein has one entry. The table records hundreds of thousands of distinct CDR3 sequences, over 35% of them present only once. General study points: Among 5 or 6 TRBV segments more frequent in patients than controls were TRBV5-6, TRBV5-1 and TRBV20-1.

Antigen specificity for these receptors is unknown. Sequencing input: blood. The origin of the receptors is a girl aged 10 to 17 with multiple sclerosis.

The CDR3 loop is CSARDGDRHPNNEQFF. In nucleotides, the CDR3 is TGCAGTGCTAGAGATGGCGACCGGCACCCTAACAATGAGCAGTTCTTC. The chain joins TRBV20-1 to TRBJ2-1, with D unresolved. The CDR3 extends over 16 amino acids. Trimming left V 0 bases short and J 5 bases short, with 17 bases between. The germline gives CDR1 DFQATT, CDR2 SNEGSKA (reference sequence).

The rearrangement joins TRBV7-3 to TRBJ2-1, with TRBD2 matching 12 bases. CDR3 size: 18 residues. The germline V gene has CDR1 SGHTA and CDR2 FQGTGA. V dropped 5 bases and J dropped 5; count of bases not matched to a gene: 13. In DNA form, the CDR3 reads TGTGCCAGCAGCCCGGGACTAGCGGGCACCTATCCGAACAATGAGCAGTTCTTC. Its translation is CASSPGLAGTYPNNEQFF.

As concerns this clonotype: One end of the junction does not line up with germline, which may come from a read error. V and J are TRBV15 and TRBJ1-2, with unresolved D. Germline V CDR1 and CDR2: LNHNV, YYDKDF (reference sequence). The CDR3 spans 14 residues. CDR3 residues: CATSRERGSYGFTF. The CDR3 DNA follows: TGTGCCACCAGCAGAGAGCGGGGTAGCTATGGCTTCACCTTC.

As to this clonotype: Germline and junction disagree at one end, which may indicate a read error. This chain joins TRBV3-1 and TRBJ1-1; TRBD1 is a possible D gene (5 bases). Germline assignment: CDR1 LGHDT and CDR2 YNNKEL (reference sequence). The CDR3 runs 14 residues. As DNA, the CDR3 is TGCGCCAGCAGCCATTTACAGGTGAACACTGAAGCTTTCTTT. The encoded protein is CASSHLQVNTEAFF. The full variable domain, rest sourced from reference TRBV3-1 and TRBJ1-1, is DTAVSQTPKYLVTQMGNDKSIKCEQNLGHDTMYWYKQDSKKFLKIMFSYNNKELIINETVPNRFSPKSPDKAHLNLHINSLELGDSAVYFCASSHLQVNTEAFFGQGTRLTVV.

This sequence joins TRBV6-5 and TRBJ2-6; TRBD1 agrees at 10 bases. This CDR3 spans 18 amino acids. Germline trimming cut 2 bases from V and 4 bases from J; bases unmatched to any gene: 8. CDR1 is MNHEY, CDR2 SVGAGI, per germline. Here the CDR3 DNA reads TGTGCCAGCAGTTACAAGGACAGGGGGAATTCCGGGGCCAACGTCCTGACTTTC. Translation: CASSYKDRGNSGANVLTF.

This clonotype was seen a few times. The genes are TRBV9 and TRBJ2-5, with D possibly being TRBD2 (6 bases). V lost 0 bases and J lost 1, with 13 bases in between. The CDR3 is made up of 16 amino acids. Germline CDR1 reads SGDLS; CDR2 reads YYNGEE. CDR3 sequence: CASSVAPAGLQETQYF. The CDR3 DNA is TGTGCCAGCAGCGTAGCGCCAGCGGGTCTCCAAGAGACCCAGTACTTC.

This clonotype appeared many times. The V call is TRBV28, the J call TRBJ2-6; no clear D gene. The CDR3 has 14 amino acids. The V end lost 6 bases, the J end lost 0 bases, and 6 bases lay between the germline ends. Germline lookup yields CDR1 MDHEN and CDR2 SYDVKM. CDR3 in DNA: TGTGCCAGCAGCCTACACTCTGGGGCCAACGTCCTGACTTTC. This gives the protein CASSLHSGANVLTF. The whole variable domain, remainder taken from reference TRBV28 and TRBJ2-6, is DVKVTQSSRYLVKRTGEKVFLECVQDMDHENMFWYRQDPGLGLRLIYFSYDVKMKEKGDIPEGYSVSREKKERFSLILESASTNQTSMYLCASSLHSGANVLTFGAGSRLTVL.

The chain couples TRBV29-1 to TRBJ1-2, with D uncertain. The V gene lost 4 bases and the J gene lost 4 bases, with 13 bases spanning the gap. Germline V gives CDR1 SQVTM, CDR2 ANQGSEA. This CDR3 is 13 amino acids long. The CDR3 sequence is CSVVRGISYGYTF. The CDR3, as DNA: TGCAGCGTTGTCCGCGGGATTTCCTATGGCTACACCTTC. The whole variable domain, remainder taken from reference TRBV29-1 and TRBJ1-2, is SAVISQKPSRDICQRGTSLTIQCQVDSQVTMMFWYRQQPGQSLTLIATANQGSEATYESGFVIDKFPISRPNLTFSTLTVSNMSPEDSSIYLCSVVRGISYGYTFGSGTRLTVV.

This sequence joins TRBV28 and TRBJ2-3; no reliable D call. This CDR3 has 12 amino acids. Germline V gene sequence: CDR1 MDHEN, CDR2 SYDVKM. The V end lost 5 bases, the J end lost 11 bases, and 14 bases lay between the germline ends. As DNA, the CDR3 is TGTGCCAGCAGTCCATCTCTCCGTGGGCAGTATTTT. As protein: CASSPSLRGQYF.

The chain joins TRBV6-5 to TRBJ2-5; 13 bases fit TRBD2. Germline V CDR1 and CDR2: MNHEY, SVGAGI. V gave up 2 bases and J gave up 11 bases; unmatched junction bases: 14. The CDR3 extends over 17 amino acids. In nucleotides, the CDR3 is TGTGCCAGCAGTTACCGGACTAGCGGGAGTGTGCAGAATGAGCAGTACTTC. This gives the protein CASSYRTSGSVQNEQYF.

The table lists this clonotype with a few counts. The chain links TRBV10-3 to TRBJ2-3; D remains unclear. Trimming removed 2 bases at V and 5 bases at J, with 2 bases between. CDR3 length: 11 amino acids. Looked up from germline, CDR1 is ENHRY and CDR2 is SYGVKD. CDR3 loop: CAISEVDTQYF. The CDR3 region has the DNA TGTGCCATCAGTGAGGTAGATACGCAGTATTTT.

The chain links TRBV27 to TRBJ2-5, with 7 positions matching TRBD2. V dropped 5 bases and J dropped 5; count of bases not matched to a gene: 20. CDR1 and CDR2 (germline): MNHEY, SMNVEV (reference sequence). This CDR3 contains 18 residues. CDR3 sequence reads: CASSISGTTHTPWETQYF. The DNA for the CDR3 is TGTGCCAGCAGTATTTCCGGGACTACTCACACTCCATGGGAGACCCAGTACTTC.

The chain carries TRBV24-1 and TRBJ2-1; the D gene is possibly TRBD2 (5 bases). The CDR3 has 13 amino acids. V lost 1 base and J 7 bases, leaving 7 bases between the germline ends. The germline V gene has CDR1 KGHDR and CDR2 SFDVKD. The CDR3 nucleotides are TGTGCCACCAGTGATTTTCGGAGGAATGAGCAGTTCTTC. This sequence encodes CATSDFRRNEQFF.

This clonotype was picked up a small number of times. The chain has TRBV27 and TRBJ2-3, with D perhaps matching TRBD2 (5 bases). The CDR3 loop spans 14 amino acids. Germline V gives CDR1 MNHEY, CDR2 SMNVEV (reference sequence). V lost 5 bases, J lost 1 base, and 10 bases lay in between. In DNA, the CDR3 is TGTGCCAGCAGTCCGGGATCCCGCACAGATACGCAGTATTTT. Translation: CASSPGSRTDTQYF.

This clonotype came up once. The chain uses TRBV5-5 and TRBJ2-2; D tentatively reads TRBD1 or TRBD2 (5 bases each). Germline-derived CDR1 and CDR2 are SGHKS and YYEKEE (reference sequence). Trimming cost V 3 bases and J 0 bases, with 9 bases left between them. CDR3 size: 15 residues. CDR3 in amino acids: CASSSGPTNTGELFF. CDR3 in DNA: TGTGCCAGCAGCTCGGGACCAACGAACACCGGGGAGCTGTTTTTT.

The chain joins TRBV10-3 to TRBJ2-4; tentatively, D is TRBD1 (7 bases). The germline V gene encodes CDR1 ENHRY and CDR2 SYGVKD. CDR3 length: 13 residues. Trimming left V 4 bases short and J 8 bases short, with 12 bases between. In nucleotides, the CDR3 is TGTGCCATCAGTGGTGCCAGGGGGGACATTCAGTACTTC. Translating gives CAISGARGDIQYF.

This clonotype was seen a handful of times. This chain connects TRBV7-2 to TRBJ1-1; tentative D call: TRBD1 (6 bases). This CDR3 comprises 11 residues. V was trimmed by 5 bases and J by 11 bases, leaving 12 bases between them. CDR1 is SGHTA, CDR2 FQGNSA, per germline. Here the CDR3 reads CASSPWDTAFF. The CDR3 DNA reads as TGTGCCAGCAGCCCGTGGGACACTGCTTTCTTT. Full variable domain (remainder filled in from reference TRBV7-2 and TRBJ1-1): GAGVSQSPSNKVTEKGKDVELRCDPISGHTALYWYRQSLGQGLEFLIYFQGNSAPDKSGLPSDRFSAERTGGSVSTLTIQRTQQEDSAVYLCASSPWDTAFFGQGTRLTVV.

This clonotype was counted only a few times. The chain couples TRBV27 to TRBJ1-6, with TRBD1 matching 7 bases. CDR3 size: 15 residues. CDR1 MNHEY and CDR2 SMNVEV come from the germline V gene (reference sequence). The J segment lost 8 bases and the V segment lost 7 bases, leaving 11 bases of the junction unmatched. The CDR3 DNA is TGTGCCAGCACCTTGACAGGGTCGGTGGATTCACCCCTCCACTTT. Its translation is CASTLTGSVDSPLHF.